Listed below are T cell receptor beta chains from one sample, sequenced in a study of T cells after somatic rescue of genetic block. The repertoire was sequenced with immunoSEQ multiplex PCR; TCRdb's copy has only in-frame clones and lacks some. The repertoire consists of 70,000 to 85,000 clones, with roughly 93% occurring once and the leading ten covering 2.8%. Sequenced sample: peripheral blood mononuclear cells (PBMCs). The receptors stem from a man aged 25-45 years. The CDR3 runs from the conserved cysteine through the conserved F or W. Size is stated for part of the rows, as once, few or many counts, or as a class when the clone is expanded.

len,abundance,j_gene,v_gene,CDR3aa
16,-,TRBJ2-4,TRBV19,CASSIDLAVNKNIQYF
15,-,TRBJ2-4,TRBV19,CASSIPGGGMDIQYF
17,-,TRBJ1-6,TRBV4-1,CASSQGVRDRYNSPLHF
14,-,TRBJ1-2,TRBV6-1,CASSVPEGARGYTF
11,-,TRBJ2-7,TRBV2,CASDATYEQYF
12,-,TRBJ2-7,TRBV6-5,CASGQGEYEQYF
16,-,TRBJ2-7,TRBV6-5,CASSYSPLGTAYEQYF
15,-,TRBJ2-1,TRBV28,CASSPGLADYNEQFF
16,-,TRBJ2-1,TRBV2,CASSADRLLSYNEQFF
15,-,TRBJ2-6,TRBV2,CASSGQGSGANVLTF
12,-,TRBJ2-1,TRBV2,CASSGHWDEQFF
13,-,TRBJ1-1,TRBV19,CASGQARNTEAFF
15,-,TRBJ2-7,TRBV5-4,CASSSTPRHPYEQYF
17,once,TRBJ2-7,TRBV5-6,CASSDGTSGSVTYEQYF
15,-,TRBJ2-2,TRBV11-3,CASSGPSGNTGELFF
16,-,TRBJ1-6,TRBV4-3,CASSQDVQLPNSPLHF
16,-,TRBJ2-2,TRBV6-1,CASSELSSANTGELFF
14,once,TRBJ1-3,TRBV6-1,CASKKTGDANTIYF
14,-,TRBJ2-7,TRBV10-2,CASSESRGYYEQYF
12,-,TRBJ2-5,TRBV29-1,CSGNGEFGTQYF
14,-,TRBJ1-1,TRBV4-1,CASSAHAQNTEAFF
13,-,TRBJ2-1,TRBV7-8,CASSIGPYNEQFF
13,once,TRBJ2-7,TRBV5-4,CASSLDRAHEQYF
15,-,TRBJ1-1,TRBV28,CASSWGQGGGTEAFF
16,-,TRBJ1-6,TRBV15,CATSRGGQGILRTLHF
14,-,TRBJ1-2,TRBV4-2,CASSRDETNYGYTF
15,-,TRBJ2-3,TRBV5-1,CASQAGRTRTDTQYF